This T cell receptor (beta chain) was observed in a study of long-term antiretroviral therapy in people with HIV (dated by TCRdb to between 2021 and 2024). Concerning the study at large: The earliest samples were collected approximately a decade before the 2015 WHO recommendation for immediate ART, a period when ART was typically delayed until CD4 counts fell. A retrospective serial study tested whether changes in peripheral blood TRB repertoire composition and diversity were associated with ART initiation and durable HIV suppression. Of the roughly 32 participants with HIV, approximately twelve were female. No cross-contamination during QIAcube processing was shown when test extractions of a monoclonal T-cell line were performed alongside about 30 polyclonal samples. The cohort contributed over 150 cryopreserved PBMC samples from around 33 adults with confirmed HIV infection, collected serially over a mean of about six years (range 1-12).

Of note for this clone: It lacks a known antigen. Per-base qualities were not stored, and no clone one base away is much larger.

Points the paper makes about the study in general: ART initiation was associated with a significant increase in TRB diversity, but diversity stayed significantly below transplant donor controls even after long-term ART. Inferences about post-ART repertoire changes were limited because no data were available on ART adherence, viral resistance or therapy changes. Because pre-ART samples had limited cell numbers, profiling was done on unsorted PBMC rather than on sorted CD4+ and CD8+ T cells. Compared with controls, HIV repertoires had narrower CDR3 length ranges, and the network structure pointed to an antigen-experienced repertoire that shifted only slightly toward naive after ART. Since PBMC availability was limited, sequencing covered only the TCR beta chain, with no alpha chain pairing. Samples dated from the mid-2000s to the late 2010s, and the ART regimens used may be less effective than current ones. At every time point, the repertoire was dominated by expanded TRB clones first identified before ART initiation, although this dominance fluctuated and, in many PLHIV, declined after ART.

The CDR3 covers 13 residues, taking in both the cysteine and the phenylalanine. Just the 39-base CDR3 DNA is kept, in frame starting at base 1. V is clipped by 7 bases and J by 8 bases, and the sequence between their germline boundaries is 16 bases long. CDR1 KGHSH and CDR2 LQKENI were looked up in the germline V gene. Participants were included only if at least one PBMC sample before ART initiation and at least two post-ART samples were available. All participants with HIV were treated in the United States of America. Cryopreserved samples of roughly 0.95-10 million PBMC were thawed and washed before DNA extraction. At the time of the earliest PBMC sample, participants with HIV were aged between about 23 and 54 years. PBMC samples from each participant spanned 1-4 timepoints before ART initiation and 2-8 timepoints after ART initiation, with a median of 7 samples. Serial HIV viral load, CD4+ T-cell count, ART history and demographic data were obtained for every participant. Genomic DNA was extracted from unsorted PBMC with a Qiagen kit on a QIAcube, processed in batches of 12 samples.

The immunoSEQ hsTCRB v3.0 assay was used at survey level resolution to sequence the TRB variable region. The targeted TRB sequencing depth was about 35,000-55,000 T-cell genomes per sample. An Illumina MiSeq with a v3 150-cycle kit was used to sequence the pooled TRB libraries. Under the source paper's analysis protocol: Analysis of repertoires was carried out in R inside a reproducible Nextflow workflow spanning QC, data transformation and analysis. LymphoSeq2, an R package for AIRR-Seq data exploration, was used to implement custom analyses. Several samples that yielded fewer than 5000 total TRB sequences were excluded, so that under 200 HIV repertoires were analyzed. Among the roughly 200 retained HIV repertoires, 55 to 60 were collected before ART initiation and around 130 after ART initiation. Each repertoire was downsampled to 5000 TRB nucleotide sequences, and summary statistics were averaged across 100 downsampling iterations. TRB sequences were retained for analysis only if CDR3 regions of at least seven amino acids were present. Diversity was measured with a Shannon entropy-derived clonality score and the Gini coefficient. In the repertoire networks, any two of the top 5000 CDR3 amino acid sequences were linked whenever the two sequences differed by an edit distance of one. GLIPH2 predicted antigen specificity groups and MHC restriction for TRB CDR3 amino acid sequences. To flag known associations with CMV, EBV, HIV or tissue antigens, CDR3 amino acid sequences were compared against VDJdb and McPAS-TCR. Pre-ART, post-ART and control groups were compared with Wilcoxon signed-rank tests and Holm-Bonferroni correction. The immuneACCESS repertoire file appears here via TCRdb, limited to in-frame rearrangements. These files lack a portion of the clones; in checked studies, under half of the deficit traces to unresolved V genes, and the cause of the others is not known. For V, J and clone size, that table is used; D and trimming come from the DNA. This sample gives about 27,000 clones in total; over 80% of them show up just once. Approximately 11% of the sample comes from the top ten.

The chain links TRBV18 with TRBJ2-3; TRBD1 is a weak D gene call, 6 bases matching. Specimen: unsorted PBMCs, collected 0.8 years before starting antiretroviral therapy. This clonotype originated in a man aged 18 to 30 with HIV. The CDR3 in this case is CASLNTGQGTQYF. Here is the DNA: TGTGCCAGCTTAAACACGGGACAAGGTACGCAGTATTTT. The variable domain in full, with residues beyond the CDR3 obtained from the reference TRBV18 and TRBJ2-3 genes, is NAGVMQNPRHLVRRRGQEARLRCSPMKGHSHVYWYRQLPEEGLKFMVYLQKENIIDESGMPKERFSAEFPKEGPSILRIQQVVRGDSAAYFCASLNTGQGTQYFGPGTRLTVL.